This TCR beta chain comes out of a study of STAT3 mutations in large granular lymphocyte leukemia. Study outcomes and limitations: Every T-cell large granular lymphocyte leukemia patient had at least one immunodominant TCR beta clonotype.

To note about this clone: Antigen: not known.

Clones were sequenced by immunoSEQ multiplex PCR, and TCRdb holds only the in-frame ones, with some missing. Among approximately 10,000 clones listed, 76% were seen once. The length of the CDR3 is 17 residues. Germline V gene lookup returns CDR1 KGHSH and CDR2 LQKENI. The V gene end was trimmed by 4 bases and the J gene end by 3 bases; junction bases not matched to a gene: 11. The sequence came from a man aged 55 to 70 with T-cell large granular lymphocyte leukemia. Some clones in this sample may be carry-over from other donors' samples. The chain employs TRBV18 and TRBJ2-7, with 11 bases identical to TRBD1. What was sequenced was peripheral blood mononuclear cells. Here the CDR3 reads CASSLKSSGTGGYEQYF. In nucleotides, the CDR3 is TGTGCCAGCTCACTAAAGTCATCCGGGACAGGGGGCTACGAGCAGTACTTC.